This entry features one T cell receptor (beta chain) sequence. TCRdb keeps only in-frame clones here, not all; method: immunoSEQ multiplex PCR. The table lists about 130,000 clones, roughly 86% of them singletons, with about 1.5% in the top ten. The source of the sample is a study of cytomegalovirus exposure and HLA in healthy donors. This CDR3 has 16 residues. Germline V CDR1 and CDR2: MGHRA, YSYEKL. Trimming shortened V by 4 bases and J by 8 bases, and 23 bases separated the two germline ends. The receptor was isolated from a man aged 25-45 years in good health and CMV-seronegative. This chain uses TRBV4-1 with TRBJ1-1, with a possible D match to TRBD1 (5 bases). The sequencing sample was made of PBMCs. The CDR3 sequence: CASSRGEGLERIEAFF. The CDR3 DNA sequence: TGCGCCAGCAGCCGAGGGGAGGGATTAGAACGAATCGAAGCTTTCTTT.